The 19 T cell receptor beta chains reported below all come from one sample, sequenced in a study of vaccination and CD4 T cells after COVID-19. TCRdb re-analysed the PCR reads in MiXCR, keeping a single row per CDR3 protein. The table lists about 15,000 distinct CDR3 sequences, around 66% of them singletons. This sample comprised CD4+ T cells from blood, obtained after SARS-CoV-2 vaccination. Receptor source: a human donor who had recovered from COVID-19.

V and J are TRBV6-1 and TRBJ2-2, with D unresolved. V was cut by 6 bases and J by 6 bases, with 20 bases left in between. The germline gives CDR1 MNHNS, CDR2 SASEGT. The CDR3 sequence is 16 residues long. The CDR3 region is CASRNSIIMVAGELFF. The CDR3 coding sequence is TGTGCCAGCAGGAACTCTATCATAATGGTTGCCGGGGAGCTGTTTTTT.

This chain connects TRBV15 to TRBJ2-6; D is unclear. With 1 base removed from V and 0 bases from J, the gap between germline ends came to 7 bases. The CDR3 consists of 16 residues. Germline values: CDR1 LNHNV, CDR2 YYDKDF (reference sequence). CDR3 amino acids: CATSRGGRSGANVLTF. The CDR3 DNA is TGTGCCACCAGCAGAGGTGGCCGCTCTGGGGCCAACGTCCTGACTTTC.

The V call is TRBV21-1, the J call TRBJ2-1; TRBD1 is the table's D call and was not checked against the DNA. TRBV21-1 is reported as a pseudogene. The CDR3 loop spans 11 amino acids. The CDR3 bases are TGTGCCAGCAGCACGGCCCCCATTCCGTTCTTC. Protein product: CASSTAPIPFF.

In nucleotides, the CDR3 is TGTGCCAGCACGGACGGGGGGCACACTGAAGCTTTCTTT. The encoded protein is CASTDGGHTEAFF. The chain couples TRBV28 to TRBJ1-1; possible D gene TRBD1, 6 bases. V shed 7 bases and J shed 3 bases, with 12 bases lying between them. This CDR3 spans 13 amino acids. Germline CDR1 is MDHEN and CDR2 is SYDVKM. The full variable domain, its missing parts supplied by reference TRBV28 and TRBJ1-1, is DVKVTQSSRYLVKRTGEKVFLECVQDMDHENMFWYRQDPGLGLRLIYFSYDVKMKEKGDIPEGYSVSREKKERFSLILESASTNQTSMYLCASTDGGHTEAFFGQGTRLTVV.

This clonotype has more than one count but fewer than ten. The rearrangement links TRBV20-1 to TRBJ2-1, with 7 bases identical to TRBD2. The germline CDR1 and CDR2 sequences are DFQATT and SNEGSKA (reference sequence). The V segment lost 2 bases and the J segment 1 base; nucleotides outside the gene matches: 11. The CDR3 has 17 residues. As DNA, the CDR3 is TGCAGTGCTAGATGGCCGTCTAGCGGTAGATCCTACAATGAGCAGTTCTTC. Encoded protein: CSARWPSSGRSYNEQFF.

The table lists this clonotype with a count of one. V is TRBV30 and J is TRBJ2-4, with 13 bases identical to TRBD2. The germline V gene encodes CDR1 GTSNPN and CDR2 SVGIG (reference sequence). With 5 bases clipped from V and 9 bases from J, the junction kept 4 bases outside the gene matches. CDR3 size: 13 residues. The CDR3 is CAWGTSGRAIQYF. As DNA, the CDR3 is TGTGCCTGGGGCACTAGCGGGAGGGCCATTCAGTACTTC.

This rearrangement joins TRBV15 to TRBJ2-5; 8 positions match TRBD1. The CDR3 has 16 amino acids. V lost 0 bases, J lost 5 bases, and 8 bases stayed unmatched. The germline gives CDR1 LNHNV, CDR2 YYDKDF (reference sequence). DNA of the CDR3: TGTGCCACCAGCAGAGATGAGTATCGGACAGGGGAGACCCAGTACTTC. Amino acid sequence: CATSRDEYRTGETQYF.

This chain connects TRBV5-6 to TRBJ2-5; a weak D match, TRBD2 (6 bases). V was pared by 5 bases and J by 5 bases, with 13 bases between. Germline CDR1 is SGHDT and CDR2 is YYEEEE. CDR3 length: 13 residues. The CDR3 spells CASRPGGRETQYF. The CDR3 DNA is TGTGCCAGCAGACCCGGAGGGAGGGAGACCCAGTACTTC. Full variable domain (missing parts from reference TRBV5-6 and TRBJ2-5): DAGVTQSPTHLIKTRGQQVTLRCSPKSGHDTVSWYQQALGQGPQFIFQYYEEEERQRGNFPDRFSGHQFPNYSSELNVNALLLGDSALYLCASRPGGRETQYFGPGTRLLVL.

This clonotype appeared a single time. The gene calls are TRBV5-1 and TRBJ2-2, with 7 bases fitting TRBD2. CDR3 length: 17 residues. V lost 1 base, J lost 1 base, and 7 bases stayed unmatched. Germline CDR1 reads SGHRS; CDR2 reads YFSETQ. The CDR3: CASSLLPSGRNTGELFF. CDR3 coding DNA: TGCGCCAGCAGCTTGTTACCTAGCGGAAGGAACACCGGGGAGCTGTTTTTT.

This chain joins TRBV20-1 and TRBJ1-5; TRBD1 might be the D (5 bases). Germline CDR1 reads DFQATT; CDR2 reads SNEGSKA (reference sequence). Trimming took 6 bases from V and 6 from J, leaving 12 bases between them. This CDR3 region has 12 residues. This CDR3 reads CSATGQVQPQHF. CDR3 in DNA: TGCAGTGCCACGGGGCAAGTTCAGCCCCAGCATTTT.

The count of this clonotype is one. The chain is built from TRBV6-1 and TRBJ2-2, with D unresolved. CDR3 length: 13 amino acids. Per the germline V gene, CDR1 is MNHNS and CDR2 is SASEGT. Trimming removed 3 bases from V and 10 bases from J, with 12 bases in between. The CDR3 protein is CASSELRGSELFF. CDR3 coding DNA: TGTGCCAGCAGTGAGCTCCGTGGTTCGGAGCTGTTTTTT.

The chain is built from TRBV6-2 or TRBV6-3 and TRBJ2-7; maybe TRBD1 (5 bases). The CDR3 has 14 residues. Trimming took 6 bases from V and 3 from J, leaving 15 bases between them. CDR1 and CDR2 (germline): MNHEY, SVGEGT. The DNA for the CDR3 is TGTGCCAGCAGGAAGTACGACAGAAACTACGAGCAGTACTTC. Its translation is CASRKYDRNYEQYF.

The rearrangement links TRBV7-9 to TRBJ1-2; D uncertain. The germline V gene encodes CDR1 SEHNR and CDR2 FQNEAQ (reference sequence). The CDR3 sequence is 12 residues long. V shed 5 bases and J shed 9 bases, with 13 bases lying between them. The CDR3 region has the DNA TGTGCCAGCAGCATCCGGGAAGCCCGCTACACCTTC. Its protein product is CASSIREARYTF.

This clonotype was seen once. The chain combines TRBV20-1 with TRBJ2-7; D may be TRBD1 or TRBD2 (5 bases each). This CDR3 is built from 14 residues. V lost 5 bases, J lost 1 base, and 15 bases lay in between. Germline CDR1 reads DFQATT; CDR2 reads SNEGSKA (reference sequence). In DNA form, the CDR3 reads TGCAGTGCTGTATACCGGGACGGATCCTACGAGCAGTACTTC. It codes for CSAVYRDGSYEQYF.

The chain uses TRBV27 and TRBJ2-3; D possibly uses TRBD1 or TRBD2 (5 bases each). This CDR3 is 14 amino acids long. The V gene lost 2 bases and the J gene lost 4 bases, with 10 bases spanning the gap. From germline, CDR1 is MNHEY and CDR2 SMNVEV (reference sequence). For the CDR3, the DNA is TGTGCCAGCAGTTTAGGGGACGGCGCAGATACGCAGTATTTT. This codes for CASSLGDGADTQYF.

The J gene is TRBJ1-5, the V gene TRBV27, with D possibly TRBD1 on 5 matching bases. V dropped 6 bases and J dropped 4 bases, with 16 bases sitting between them. The CDR3 is 15 residues long. CDR1 and CDR2 from the germline V gene are MNHEY and SMNVEV (reference sequence). This chain's CDR3 is CASSRGSRDNQPQHF. The CDR3 nucleotides are TGTGCCAGCAGCCGGGGGTCCCGGGATAATCAGCCCCAGCATTTT.

The chain links TRBV15 to TRBJ2-3, with D maybe TRBD2 (6 bases). Germline V gene data show CDR1 as LNHNV and CDR2 as YYDKDF (reference sequence). The length of the CDR3 is 16 residues. V dropped 1 base and J dropped 6 bases, with 17 bases sitting between them. CDR3 sequence: CATSRARLGGYDTQYF. In DNA, the CDR3 is TGTGCCACCAGCAGAGCGCGACTAGGTGGATACGATACGCAGTATTTT.

The rearrangement links TRBV2 to TRBJ2-3, with a possible D match to TRBD2 (6 bases). The CDR3 has 15 residues. The V gene lost 8 bases and the J gene lost 0 bases, with 15 bases spanning the gap. Germline values: CDR1 SNHLY, CDR2 FYNNEI. The CDR3 DNA sequence: TGTGCCAGCGCCAGGGACTCTACTAGCACAGATACGCAGTATTTT. It codes for CASARDSTSTDTQYF.

The genes are TRBV7-2 and TRBJ1-5; 7 positions agree with TRBD1. The CDR3 runs to 12 residues. The junction had 1 base not matched to a gene; V was cut back by 4 bases and J by 7 bases. Germline CDR1 and CDR2: SGHTA and FQGNSA. In nucleotides, the CDR3 is TGTGCCAGCAGCTACAGGGGACAGCCCCAGCATTTT. Residues: CASSYRGQPQHF. Full variable domain (outside the CDR3, taken from reference TRBV7-2 and TRBJ1-5): GAGVSQSPSNKVTEKGKDVELRCDPISGHTALYWYRQSLGQGLEFLIYFQGNSAPDKSGLPSDRFSAERTGGSVSTLTIQRTQQEDSAVYLCASSYRGQPQHFGDGTRLSIL.